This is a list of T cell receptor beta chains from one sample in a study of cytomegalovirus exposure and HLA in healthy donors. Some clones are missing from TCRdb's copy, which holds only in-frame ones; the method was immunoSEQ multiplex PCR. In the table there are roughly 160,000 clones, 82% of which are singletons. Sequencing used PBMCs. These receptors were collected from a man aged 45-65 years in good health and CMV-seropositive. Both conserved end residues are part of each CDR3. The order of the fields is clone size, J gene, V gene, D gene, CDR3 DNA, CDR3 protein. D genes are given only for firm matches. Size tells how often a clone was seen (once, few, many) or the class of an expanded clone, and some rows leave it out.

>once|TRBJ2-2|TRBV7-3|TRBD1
TGTGCCAGCAGCTCGACAGGGGACAACACCGGGGAGCTGTTTTTT
CASSSTGDNTGELFF
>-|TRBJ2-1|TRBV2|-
TGTGCCAGCAGTAACTTCCGGGACTACAATGAGCAGTTCTTC
CASSNFRDYNEQFF
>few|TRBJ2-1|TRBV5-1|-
TGCGCCAGCAGCCGAGAGGATAATGAGCAGTTCTTC
CASSREDNEQFF
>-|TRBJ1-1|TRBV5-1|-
TGCGCCAGCAGCTTGGGAGGGAGTGTGAACACTGAAGCTTTCTTT
CASSLGGSVNTEAFF
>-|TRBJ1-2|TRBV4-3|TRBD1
TGCGCCAGCAGCCAAGATACAGGGGGCAGGAGAAAAGGCTACACCTTC
CASSQDTGGRRKGYTF
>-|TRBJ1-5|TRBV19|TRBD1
TGTGCCAGTCGCGGTACAGGGGACAATCAGCCCCAGCATTTT
CASRGTGDNQPQHF
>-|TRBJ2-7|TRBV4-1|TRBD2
TGCGCCAGCAGCTCGCAACGACTAGCGGGAGACTACGAGCAGTACTTC
CASSSQRLAGDYEQYF
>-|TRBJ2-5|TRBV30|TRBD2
TGTGCCGTAGGACTAGCGGGGGGGCCTGTCGAGACCCAGTACTTC
CAVGLAGGPVETQYF
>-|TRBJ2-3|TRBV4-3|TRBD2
TGCGCCAGCAGCCAAGATCCATCGGGCGGGGGGGCGACAGATACGCAGTATTTT
CASSQDPSGGGATDTQYF
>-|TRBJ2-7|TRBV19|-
TGTGCCAGCAACCGGGACGGGGGAGAGAGGGAGCAGTACTTC
CASNRDGGEREQYF
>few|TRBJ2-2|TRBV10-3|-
TGTGCCATCAGTGACAGGGGAAACACCGGGGAGCTGTTTTTT
CAISDRGNTGELFF
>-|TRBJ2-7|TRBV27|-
TGTGCCAGCAGTTTGGCCGGAGTTGGGTTCTACGAGCAGTACTTC
CASSLAGVGFYEQYF
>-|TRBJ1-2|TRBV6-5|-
TGTGCCGCCCTGGGAGTTGGAGGCTATGGCTACACCTTC
CAALGVGGYGYTF
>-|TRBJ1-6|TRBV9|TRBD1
TGTGCCAGCAGCGTAGATGGGCAGGGGGATTCACCCCTCCACTTT
CASSVDGQGDSPLHF
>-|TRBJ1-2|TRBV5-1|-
TGCGCCAGCAGCTTGTTACAGAACTATGGCTACACCTTC
CASSLLQNYGYTF
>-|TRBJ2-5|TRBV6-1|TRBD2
TGTGCCAGCAGTAGAGCGGGGGGAGGAGAGACCCAGTACTTC
CASSRAGGGETQYF
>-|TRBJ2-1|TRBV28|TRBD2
TGTGCCAGCAGCCATAGGACTAGCGGGAGAGGAAATGTCTTCCATGAGCAGTTCTTC
CASSHRTSGRGNVFHEQFF
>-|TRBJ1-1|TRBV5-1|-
TGCGCCAGCAGCTTGGGACAGACAGAGAACACTGAAGCTTTCTTT
CASSLGQTENTEAFF
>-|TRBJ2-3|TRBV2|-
TGTGCCAGCAGTGAGAGTCGACAAAGCACAGATACGCAGTATTTT
CASSESRQSTDTQYF
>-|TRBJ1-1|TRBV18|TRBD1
TGTGCCAGCTCACCAAGACAGGGTGACAACACTGAAGCTTTCTTT
CASSPRQGDNTEAFF
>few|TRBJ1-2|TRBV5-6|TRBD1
TGTGCCAGCAGCCAGATGGACAGGGCTAACTATGGCTACACCTTC
CASSQMDRANYGYTF
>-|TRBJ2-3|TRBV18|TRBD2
TGTGCCAGCTCACCGCCGGGACTAGGGGCTGATACGCAGTATTTT
CASSPPGLGADTQYF
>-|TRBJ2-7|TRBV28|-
TGTGCCAGCAACCCCCCGGGACAAATCTACGAGCAGTACTTC
CASNPPGQIYEQYF
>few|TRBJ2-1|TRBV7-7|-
TGTGCTAGCAGCAAGGGGTTCTCCTCCTACAATGAGCAGTTCTTC
CASSKGFSSYNEQFF
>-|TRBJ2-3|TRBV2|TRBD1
TGTGCCAGCAGTAGGGGACAGGGCCTGGGAGATACGCAGTATTTT
CASSRGQGLGDTQYF
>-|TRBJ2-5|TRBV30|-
TGTGCCTACCGACCGATCTTGAACCCACTCGGGTTCCAGGAGACCCAGTACTTC
CAYRPILNPLGFQETQYF
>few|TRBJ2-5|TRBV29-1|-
TGCAGCGTTGCCAGCAGGGTGGTAGGGGAGACCCAGTACTTC
CSVASRVVGETQYF
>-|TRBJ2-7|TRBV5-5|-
TGTGCCAGCAGCTTGGGGCAGGGATCCTACGAGCAGTACTTC
CASSLGQGSYEQYF
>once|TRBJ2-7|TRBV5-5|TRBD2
TGTGCCAGCAGCTTGAGGGCGGGGGGGGGCTACGAGCAGTACTTC
CASSLRAGGGYEQYF
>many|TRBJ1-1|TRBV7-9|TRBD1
TGTGCCAGCAGCTTAGGACAGGGAATCACTGAAGCTTTCTTT
CASSLGQGITEAFF
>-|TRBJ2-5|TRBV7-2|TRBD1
TGTGCCAGCAGCTTAGAGGCAGGGGGCGCGGGGACCCAGTACTTC
CASSLEAGGAGTQYF
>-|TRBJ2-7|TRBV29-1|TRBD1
TGCAGCGTCCAGACAGGGGGCCCCTACGAGCAGTACTTC
CSVQTGGPYEQYF
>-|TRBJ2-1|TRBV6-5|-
TGTGCCAGCAGTTACTCCTGGCGACTGTACAATGAGCAGTTCTTC
CASSYSWRLYNEQFF
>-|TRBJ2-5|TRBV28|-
TGTGCCAGCAGTTTAAAGGGCAGGGTAAGAAGAGAGACCCAGTACTTC
CASSLKGRVRRETQYF
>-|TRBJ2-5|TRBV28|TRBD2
TGTGCCAGCAGTCTATTCCGCCTGACTAGCGGGGGAGAGCGAGAGACCCAGTACTTC
CASSLFRLTSGGERETQYF
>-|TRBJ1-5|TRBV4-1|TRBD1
TGCGCCAGCAGCCCCTTGACAGGGCTGGTCGATCAGCCCCAGCATTTT
CASSPLTGLVDQPQHF
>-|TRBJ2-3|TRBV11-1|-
TGTGCCAGCAGCCCGCGGGTAGCGGGCACAGATACGCAGTATTTT
CASSPRVAGTDTQYF
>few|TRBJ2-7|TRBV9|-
TGTGCCAGCAGCGCGGCCGGGACACTTACGAACGAGCAGTACTTC
CASSAAGTLTNEQYF
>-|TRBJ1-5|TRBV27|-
TGTGCCAGCAGTTCTGGGGAGTTTAGCAATCAGCCCCAGCATTTT
CASSSGEFSNQPQHF
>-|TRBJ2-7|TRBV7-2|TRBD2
TGTGCCAGCAGCTTATCCAAGCGGGAGTCGTTATACGAGCAGTACTTC
CASSLSKRESLYEQYF
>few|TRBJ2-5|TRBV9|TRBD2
TGTGCCAGCAGCGGGAGACTAGCGGGGGGTGTTGATGAAGAGACCCAGTACTTC
CASSGRLAGGVDEETQYF
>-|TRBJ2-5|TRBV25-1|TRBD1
TGTGCCAGCAGTATTTACGGTGGGACAGGCCAAGAGACCCAGTACTTC
CASSIYGGTGQETQYF
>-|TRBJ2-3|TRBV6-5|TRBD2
TGTGCCAGCAGTTACAACGGGGGGGCAGATACGCAGTATTTT
CASSYNGGADTQYF
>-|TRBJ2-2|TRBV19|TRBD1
TGTGCCAGTAGTCTGCCGGGACAGGGGGAATACACCGGGGAGCTGTTTTTT
CASSLPGQGEYTGELFF